Reported below is one TCR beta chain. Its antigen is not known. The sample is drawn from a study of blood T cells in healthy people across ages. This CDR3 comprises 13 residues. With 4 bases removed from V and 3 bases from J, the gap between germline ends came to 11 bases. Germline values: CDR1 SQVTM, CDR2 ANQGSEA. Combining a sample-barcoded 5' primer with a J-beta primer mix, a second PCR ran for about 7 to 12 cycles. One entry per CDR3 protein, called by TCRdb with MiXCR from the 5' RACE reads. The sample yields hundreds of thousands of distinct CDR3 sequences, roughly half seen once. General study findings and limits: Naive T cell percentage showed a strong correlation with the diversity of TCR beta.

Sequencing was performed on blood. The chain links TRBV29-1 to TRBJ2-3; either TRBD1 or TRBD2 may fit D (5 bases each). The TCR sequence derives from a woman of 80 years or more in good health. CDR3 in DNA: TGCAGCGTTGGGGGACGGGTAACAGATACGCAGTATTTT. Translated, it gives CSVGGRVTDTQYF.